Below, 6 T cell receptor beta chains from the same sample are listed, as sequenced in a study of T cells in Graves' hyperthyroidism and ophthalmopathy. Template material for amplifying TCR beta CDR3 regions consisted of RNA transcripts. An initial round of RT-PCR targeting the TCR CDR3 relied on the HTBI primer set. TCRdb ran MiXCR on the multiplex PCR reads and lists one entry per CDR3 protein. Among hundreds of thousands of distinct CDR3 sequences listed, roughly a sixth were seen once. Source material: blood. The receptors derive from a woman aged 50 to 60 with Graves' hyperthyroidism that later progressed to Graves' ophthalmopathy.

This clonotype was counted a few times. V and J are TRBV29-1 and TRBJ2-3; D may be TRBD1 (6 bases). V was pared by 3 bases and J by 0 bases, with 10 bases between. From germline, CDR1 is SQVTM and CDR2 ANQGSEA. This CDR3 region has 14 residues. CDR3 in amino acids: CSVEGHLSTDTQYF. Written as DNA, the CDR3 is TGCAGCGTTGAGGGACACCTAAGCACAGATACGCAGTATTTT.

This clonotype has at least ten counts. The chain uses TRBV18 and TRBJ1-1; D is unclear. The germline V and J ends were trimmed by 3 bases and 1 base, with 9 bases remaining between them. From germline, CDR1 is KGHSH and CDR2 LQKENI. The CDR3 spans 14 residues. The CDR3 loop is CASSPLGTNTEAFF. CDR3 nucleotide sequence: TGTGCCAGCTCACCCCTTGGTACGAACACTGAAGCTTTCTTT.

This sequence joins TRBV4-1 and TRBJ2-3, with TRBD1 identical over 10 bases. Losses at the gene ends were 6 bases for V and 4 bases for J; bases not matched to a gene: 19. The CDR3 is 19 amino acids. Looked up from germline, CDR1 is MGHRA and CDR2 is YSYEKL. CDR3 residues: CASRQELGQGSPWADTQYF. As DNA, the CDR3 is TGCGCCAGCAGACAGGAATTGGGACAGGGGTCACCGTGGGCAGATACGCAGTATTTT.

The sample holds many counts of this clonotype. This chain links TRBV20-1 with TRBJ2-7; weak D call: TRBD1 (6 bases). In germline, CDR1 is DFQATT, CDR2 SNEGSKA (reference sequence). The V gene lost 6 bases and the J gene lost 2 bases, with 14 bases spanning the gap. This CDR3 comprises 13 residues. CDR3 in amino acids: CSAQEQGPYEQYF. For the CDR3, the DNA is TGCAGTGCCCAAGAACAGGGCCCCTACGAGCAGTACTTC.

The chain uses TRBV20-1 and TRBJ2-7, with D tentatively TRBD1 (8 bases). Germline V gene lookup returns CDR1 DFQATT and CDR2 SNEGSKA (reference sequence). V shed 5 bases and J shed 2 bases, with 19 bases lying between them. The CDR3 covers 15 residues. The CDR3 is CSARGDRINPYEQYF. The CDR3 DNA follows: TGCAGTGCTCGGGGGGACAGGATAAATCCCTACGAGCAGTACTTC.

The table lists this clonotype with a few counts. The rearrangement joins TRBV30 to TRBJ1-5; D remains ambiguous. Trimming cost V 1 base and J 3 bases, with 10 bases left between them. CDR1 is GTSNPN, CDR2 SVGIG, per germline (reference sequence). There are 14 residues in the CDR3. CDR3 in amino acids: CAWSASRVNQPQHF. The CDR3 nucleotides read TGTGCCTGGAGTGCGAGCCGGGTCAATCAGCCCCAGCATTTT.